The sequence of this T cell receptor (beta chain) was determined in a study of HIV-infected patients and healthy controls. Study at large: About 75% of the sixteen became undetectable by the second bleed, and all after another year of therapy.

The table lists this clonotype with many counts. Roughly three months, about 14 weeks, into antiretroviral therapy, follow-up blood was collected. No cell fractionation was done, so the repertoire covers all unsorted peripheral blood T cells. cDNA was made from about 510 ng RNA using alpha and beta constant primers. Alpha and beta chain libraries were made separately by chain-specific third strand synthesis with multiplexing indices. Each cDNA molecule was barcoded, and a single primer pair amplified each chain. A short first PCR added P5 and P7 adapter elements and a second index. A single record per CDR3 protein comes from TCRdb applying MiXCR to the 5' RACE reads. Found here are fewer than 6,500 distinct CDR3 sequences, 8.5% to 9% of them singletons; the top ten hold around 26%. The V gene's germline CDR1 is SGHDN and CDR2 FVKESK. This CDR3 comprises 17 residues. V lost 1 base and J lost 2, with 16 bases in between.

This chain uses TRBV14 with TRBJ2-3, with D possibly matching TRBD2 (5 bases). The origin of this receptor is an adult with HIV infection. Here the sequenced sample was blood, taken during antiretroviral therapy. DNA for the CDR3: TGTGCCAGCAGCCAAGTGTCCGGACTCCCAAACACAGATACGCAGTATTTT. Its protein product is CASSQVSGLPNTDTQYF.